This T cell receptor beta chain comes out of a study of shared clonotypes between healthy human individuals. The sorted-subset replicate PCRs were given around 200 ng DNA, which is tens of thousands of T cell genomes. TCRdb keeps only in-frame clones here, not all; method: immunoSEQ multiplex PCR. This sample has over 400,000 clones, with 95% to 97% found just once. Germline CDR1 and CDR2: SEHNR and FQNEAQ (reference sequence). The CDR3 is 12 amino acids. V lost 3 bases and J 2 bases, leaving 3 bases between the germline ends. V gene TRBV7-9 combines with J gene TRBJ2-3, with D hard to call. The sequenced material came from naive CD4+ T cells sorted from blood. Subset reported: CD45RA+ positively selected. The sequence came from a woman aged 25 to 39 in good health. CDR3 amino acids: CASSFHTDTQYF. For the CDR3, the DNA is TGTGCCAGCAGCTTCCACACAGATACGCAGTATTTT.